The rows below give T cell receptor beta chains drawn from one sample of a study of OX40 agonist ivuxolimab in advanced cancers. Sequenced by immunoSEQ multiplex PCR; TCRdb stores in-frame clones only, minus some. Among some 64,000 clones listed, about four fifths were seen once. The sequencing here drew on CD4+ or CD8+ T cells sorted from blood, taken in a trial of the OX40 agonist ivuxolimab. Receptors originate from an adult with an advanced solid tumor such as melanoma, head and neck, liver or kidney cancer. CDR3s include the opening cysteine and the closing phenylalanine or tryptophan. D genes are given only for firm matches. Part of the rows lack a size; the others show once, few, many or a class for expanded clones.

TRBJ1-1 | TRBV21-1 | . | . | 16 | TGTGCCAGCAGCAAAATCGTAGGCAGGAACAACACTGAAGCTTTCTTT | CASSKIVGRNNTEAFF
TRBJ2-7 | TRBV28 | few | . | 11 | TGTGCCAGCAGTTTGAGTAACGAGCAGTACTTC | CASSLSNEQYF
TRBJ2-7 | TRBV7-7 | . | . | 12 | TGTGCTAGCAGCGCTGACGGATACGAGCAGTACTTC | CASSADGYEQYF
TRBJ1-2 | TRBV30 | . | TRBD1 | 15 | TGTGCCTGGACCGGGGGGTGGGACAGGGCCTATGGCTACACCTTC | CAWTGGWDRAYGYTF
TRBJ1-5 | TRBV5-6 | . | TRBD1 | 17 | TGTGCCAGCAGCTTGGGGACAGGGCGGTATAGCAATCAGCCCCAGCATTTT | CASSLGTGRYSNQPQHF
TRBJ2-3 | TRBV18 | . | . | 16 | TGTGCCAGCTCACTTACCGAGCCCACCCTTGCAGATACGCAGTATTTT | CASSLTEPTLADTQYF
TRBJ1-2 | TRBV28 | once | . | 14 | TGTGCCAGCAGTTCCTTCGACGGCCCCTATGGCTACACCTTC | CASSSFDGPYGYTF
TRBJ1-2 | TRBV2 | few | TRBD1 | 13 | TGTGCCAGCAGCGTGGACAGGGGGGATGGCTACACCTTC | CASSVDRGDGYTF
TRBJ2-7 | TRBV28 | few | . | 11 | TGTGCCACCAAGTGGGGTTACGAGCAGTACTTC | CATKWGYEQYF
TRBJ2-5 | TRBV30 | . | TRBD1 | 13 | TGTGCCTGGAGCCAGGGGGCCAAAGAGACCCAGTACTTC | CAWSQGAKETQYF
TRBJ1-5 | TRBV2 | . | . | 15 | TGTGCCAGCACACTGGGAGGTAATAGCAATCAGCCCCAGCATTTT | CASTLGGNSNQPQHF
TRBJ2-7 | TRBV29-1 | . | . | 12 | TGCAGCGCCGAATGGGGGGAGGACGAGCAGTACTTC | CSAEWGEDEQYF
TRBJ2-1 | TRBV4-3 | few | . | 16 | TGCGCCAGCAGCCGAAGATGGAAAGGGGTTTTCGGGGAGCAGTTCTTC | CASSRRWKGVFGEQFF
TRBJ2-1 | TRBV7-8 | . | TRBD1 | 14 | TGTGCCAGCAGTCGGACAGGGAAAGACAATGAGCAGTTCTTC | CASSRTGKDNEQFF
TRBJ2-7 | TRBV7-4 | . | . | 18 | TGTGCCAGCAGCTTTAGTACAGGGAGCAGGGGAAATACCTACGAGCAGTACTTC | CASSFSTGSRGNTYEQYF
TRBJ2-1 | TRBV10-2 | once | TRBD1 | 15 | TGCGCCAGCAGGACCGGGACAGGAGCCTACAATGAGCAGTTCTTC | CASRTGTGAYNEQFF
TRBJ2-2 | TRBV27 | once | . | 15 | TGTGCCAGCAGTTGGGTCAGAAGAAACACCGGGGAGCTGTTTTTT | CASSWVRRNTGELFF
TRBJ2-5 | TRBV7-9 | . | . | 12 | TGTGCCAGCAGCTCCCCCCAAGAGACCCAGTACTTC | CASSSPQETQYF
TRBJ2-7 | TRBV18 | . | TRBD2 | 15 | TGTGCCAGCTCACGTGTGCTAGCGGGAGCGTACGAGCAGTACTTC | CASSRVLAGAYEQYF
TRBJ1-1 | TRBV29-1 | . | . | 15 | TGCAGCGTTTCCGCCGGGTGGGGCATGAACACTGAAGCTTTCTTT | CSVSAGWGMNTEAFF
TRBJ2-5 | TRBV28 | . | TRBD2 | 16 | TGTGCCAGCAGTTCCAGCTCCAGCGGGGGGTGGAAGACCCAGTACTTC | CASSSSSSGGWKTQYF
TRBJ1-6 | TRBV2 | few | . | 14 | TGTGCCAGCAGCCTCACTAGCGTCAATTCACCCCTCCACTTT | CASSLTSVNSPLHF
TRBJ1-5 | TRBV7-2 | . | . | 14 | TGTGCCAGCAGCTCCCGGGACGGAGGTCAGCCCCAGCATTTT | CASSSRDGGQPQHF
TRBJ2-5 | TRBV11-2 | . | TRBD1 | 13 | TGTGCCAGCAAATATAGGGGGCGGGAGACCCAGTACTTC | CASKYRGRETQYF
TRBJ2-7 | TRBV27 | . | . | 13 | TGTGCCAGCGGCGTAGGAGGTGGCTACGAGCAGTACTTC | CASGVGGGYEQYF
TRBJ2-7 | TRBV5-1 | . | . | 15 | TGCGCCAGCAGCTTGATTTCAGGGGCCGCCGGAGAGCAGTACTTC | CASSLISGAAGEQYF
TRBJ2-3 | TRBV7-2 | few | . | 15 | . | CASILEGGLPDTQYF
TRBJ2-7 | TRBV11-1 | . | . | 14 | TGTGCCAGCAGCGCATCGGGCAGGGGAGGCGAGCAGTACTTC | CASSASGRGGEQYF
TRBJ1-1 | TRBV30 | few | . | 14 | TGTGCCTGGAGTCCCCTAAGTGGTACCACTGAAGCTTTCTTT | CAWSPLSGTTEAFF
TRBJ2-7 | TRBV7-2 | . | . | 15 | TGTGCCAGCTCGGAGGGGACATCCGACCTGTACGAGCAGTACTTC | CASSEGTSDLYEQYF
TRBJ2-3 | TRBV7-3 | . | TRBD2 | 13 | TGTGCCAGCTCCTTCCGGGAGGGAGATACGCAGTATTTT | CASSFREGDTQYF
TRBJ1-5 | TRBV28 | . | . | 12 | TGTGCCAGCAGGGCTTTCGATCAGCCCCAGCATTTT | CASRAFDQPQHF
TRBJ1-5 | TRBV5-1 | . | . | 14 | TGCGCCAGCAGCTTGGGCGGAGGCAATCAGCCCCAGCATTTT | CASSLGGGNQPQHF
TRBJ1-2 | TRBV5-8 | . | . | 13 | TGTGCCAGCAGCTTGGAAGGGGCCAGGGGCTACACCTTC | CASSLEGARGYTF
TRBJ2-1 | TRBV9 | . | TRBD2 | 15 | TGTGCCAGCAGCGTAGTGTCAGCGGGGGACAATGAGCAGTTCTTC | CASSVVSAGDNEQFF
TRBJ2-1 | TRBV2 | few | . | 13 | TGTGCCAGCAGTGGCCCCTTCGAGAATGAGCAGTTCTTC | CASSGPFENEQFF
TRBJ1-5 | TRBV6-1 | . | . | 13 | TGTGCCAGCTCAGGTACACTCAATCAGCCCCAGCATTTT | CASSGTLNQPQHF